A single sample is the source of the 19 T cell receptor beta chains below, sequenced in a study of blood T cell repertoires in COVID-19. Data came from immunoSEQ multiplex PCR; TCRdb stores just in-frame clones and leaves some out. The sample holds roughly 220,000 clones; roughly 79% are singletons and the top ten take roughly 7.4%. Input material: peripheral blood. The source of these receptors is a woman of 80 years or more with COVID-19, enrolled during active disease.

CDR3 coding DNA: TGTGCCAGCAGCTTAAACGGGGGACCCAACACTGAAGCTTTCTTT. Amino acids: CASSLNGGPNTEAFF. J is TRBJ1-1 and V is TRBV7-3, with a weak D call TRBD1 (5 bases). With 1 base removed from V and 2 bases from J, the gap between germline ends came to 11 bases. Germline V gene data show CDR1 as SGHTA and CDR2 as FQGTGA. The length of the CDR3 is 15 residues.

This chain links TRBV10-3 with TRBJ2-5; D is perhaps TRBD2 (6 bases). The CDR3 loop spans 15 amino acids. CDR1 is ENHRY and CDR2 is SYGVKD in the germline V gene. Trimming removed 0 bases from V and 5 bases from J, with 13 bases in between. CDR3 amino acids: CAISESIGRTETQYF. The CDR3 DNA is TGTGCCATCAGTGAGTCGATAGGGAGGACGGAGACCCAGTACTTC.

The chain carries TRBV11-2 and TRBJ2-2; TRBD2 agrees at 8 bases. The CDR3 runs to 15 residues. Trimming took 4 bases from V and 7 from J; bases not matched to a gene: 8. In germline, CDR1 is SGHAT, CDR2 FQNNGV. This CDR3 is CASSSVAGWGGELFF. The CDR3 DNA reads as TGTGCCAGCAGCTCGGTAGCGGGGTGGGGCGGGGAGCTGTTTTTT.

The chain is built from TRBV30 and TRBJ1-5, with 8 nucleotides matching TRBD1. CDR1 and CDR2 (germline): GTSNPN, SVGIG (reference sequence). The CDR3 spans 13 residues. Trimming cost V 3 bases and J 2 bases; bases outside gene matches: 0. CDR3 bases: TGTGCCTGGAGGGACAGGGGCAATCAGCCCCAGCATTTT. Translating gives CAWRDRGNQPQHF.

CDR3 sequence: CASSPGGSGRLEQYF. The CDR3 DNA follows: TGTGCCAGCAGCCCCGGGGGTAGCGGGAGACTCGAGCAGTACTTC. The rearrangement uses TRBV7-2 and TRBJ2-7, with 9 bases identical to TRBD2. The V segment lost 5 bases and the J segment 6 bases; nucleotides outside the gene matches: 11. The CDR3 runs to 15 residues. Germline V gives CDR1 SGHTA, CDR2 FQGNSA.

J is TRBJ1-2 and V is TRBV19, with 7 positions matching TRBD1. The V gene end was trimmed by 0 bases and the J gene end by 7 bases; junction bases not matched to a gene: 11. CDR1 LNHDA and CDR2 SQIVND come from the germline V gene (reference sequence). The CDR3 length is 16 residues. CDR3 residues: CASSIDPIRTGAGYTF. For the CDR3, the DNA is TGTGCCAGTAGTATAGACCCGATACGGACAGGCGCTGGCTACACCTTC.

This chain links TRBV24-1 with TRBJ2-3; TRBD2 agrees at 8 bases. This CDR3 is built from 20 residues. Germline lookup yields CDR1 KGHDR and CDR2 SFDVKD. V was pared by 1 base and J by 0 bases, with 14 bases of the junction left unmatched. The CDR3 here is CATSDFLSGGPQLSTDTQYF. The CDR3 coding sequence is TGTGCCACCAGTGATTTCCTCAGCGGGGGACCACAGCTTAGCACAGATACGCAGTATTTT.

The chain recombines TRBV30 with TRBJ2-5; 7 bases map to TRBD2. Germline V gene sequence: CDR1 GTSNPN, CDR2 SVGIG (reference sequence). The V and J ends lost 0 bases and 2 bases, in that order; junction bases with no gene match: 3. The CDR3 contains 14 residues. The CDR3 reads CAWSVSGAQETQYF. The CDR3 DNA reads as TGTGCCTGGAGTGTAAGCGGGGCACAAGAGACCCAGTACTTC.

The chain employs TRBV5-1 and TRBJ2-3; no reliable D call. CDR3 size: 13 residues. Per the germline V gene, CDR1 is SGHRS and CDR2 is YFSETQ. The germline V and J ends were trimmed by 2 bases and 9 bases, with 13 bases remaining between them. CDR3 in DNA: TGCGCCAGCAGCTTACCGACTGAGCTGACGCAGTATTTT. Encoded protein: CASSLPTELTQYF.

The genes are TRBV18 and TRBJ2-1, with a tentative D call TRBD1 (6 bases). The CDR3 is 14 residues long. V gave up 5 bases and J gave up 7 bases, with 15 bases separating them. The germline gives CDR1 KGHSH, CDR2 LQKENI. The chain's CDR3 is CASSFRDKSNEQFF. For the CDR3, the DNA is TGTGCCAGCTCATTCCGGGACAAGAGTAATGAGCAGTTCTTC.

This clone was detected a few times. V usage is TRBV19 and J usage is TRBJ1-2; TRBD1 aligns across 8 bases. The CDR3 has 14 amino acids. With 7 bases clipped from V and 3 bases from J, the junction kept 7 bases outside the gene matches. Germline CDR1 LNHDA, CDR2 SQIVND (reference sequence). CDR3 protein: CASIRTGTYYGYTF. The CDR3 nucleotides are TGTGCCAGTATCAGGACAGGGACTTACTATGGCTACACCTTC.

This chain connects TRBV18 to TRBJ1-2; 7 nucleotides align to TRBD1. Germline V gene sequence: CDR1 KGHSH, CDR2 LQKENI. The trim removed 6 bases at V and 5 bases at J, leaving 6 bases unmatched. The length of the CDR3 is 13 residues. DNA for the CDR3: TGTGCCAGCTCCCCAGGACAGGAGTATGGCTACACCTTC. Protein: CASSPGQEYGYTF.

J is TRBJ1-2 and V is TRBV6-5, with D tentatively TRBD1 (5 bases). CDR1 and CDR2 (germline): MNHEY, SVGAGI. The V end was cut by 6 bases, the J end by 4 bases, with 12 bases between. The CDR3 totals 13 residues. The CDR3 loop is CASRHDRVYGYTF. The CDR3 DNA is TGTGCCAGCAGGCACGACAGAGTCTATGGCTACACCTTC.

The chain combines TRBV29-1 with TRBJ2-2, with 12 bases identical to TRBD2. The J segment lost 7 bases and the V segment lost 4 bases, leaving 13 bases of the junction unmatched. The germline V gene has CDR1 SQVTM and CDR2 ANQGSEA. The CDR3 contains 17 residues. The CDR3 DNA reads as TGCAGCGTTGGAGGAGGAGGACTAGCGGGAATCGGCGGGGAGCTGTTTTTT. Translation: CSVGGGGLAGIGGELFF.

The rearrangement links TRBV5-6 to TRBJ2-5, with D possibly being TRBD2 (7 bases). There are 14 residues in the CDR3. CDR1 and CDR2 (germline): SGHDT, YYEEEE. V was trimmed by 2 bases and J by 4 bases, leaving 12 bases between them. The CDR3 sequence is CASSFRGAGETQYF. CDR3 sequence (DNA): TGTGCCAGCAGCTTCCGGGGGGCCGGAGAGACCCAGTACTTC.

Remarks on this clone: One end of the junction varies from germline; a read error may be responsible. The chain combines TRBV6-1 with TRBJ1-2, with a possible D match to TRBD1 (6 bases). The CDR3 loop spans 14 amino acids. Germline loops: CDR1 MNHNS, CDR2 SASEGT. The CDR3 reads CASGEDRSVGGYTF. Here the CDR3 DNA reads TGTGCCAGCGGTGAGGACAGATCCGTTGGGGGCTACACCTTC.

The chain links TRBV5-1 to TRBJ2-7, with 10 bases aligning to TRBD2. J gave up 2 bases and V 0 bases, and 2 bases lay outside the gene matches. This CDR3 comprises 15 residues. Germline V gene sequence: CDR1 SGHRS, CDR2 YFSETQ. In nucleotides, the CDR3 is TGCGCCAGCAGCTTGGGTCTAGCGGGGGCCTACGAGCAGTACTTC. Translation: CASSLGLAGAYEQYF.

This clone was picked up one time. The gene calls are TRBV29-1 and TRBJ1-1; 8 nucleotides line up with TRBD1. Germline V gives CDR1 SQVTM, CDR2 ANQGSEA. This CDR3 region has 13 residues. Trimming removed 1 base from V and 9 bases from J; junction bases left unmatched: 7. The CDR3 loop is CSVEVGAGGQAFF. DNA of the CDR3: TGCAGCGTTGAAGTGGGTGCAGGGGGCCAAGCTTTCTTT. The variable domain in full, completed from reference TRBV29-1 and TRBJ1-1, reads SAVISQKPSRDICQRGTSLTIQCQVDSQVTMMFWYRQQPGQSLTLIATANQGSEATYESGFVIDKFPISRPNLTFSTLTVSNMSPEDSSIYLCSVEVGAGGQAFFGQGTRLTVV.

The rearrangement uses TRBV18 and TRBJ1-3; D remains unclear. V shed 5 bases and J shed 8 bases, with 13 bases lying between them. Germline lookup yields CDR1 KGHSH and CDR2 LQKENI. The CDR3 sequence is 13 residues long. The CDR3: CASSNSPTDTIYF. The CDR3 bases are TGTGCCAGCTCAAACAGTCCAACGGACACCATATATTTT. The complete variable domain, with remaining parts taken from reference TRBV18 and TRBJ1-3, reads NAGVMQNPRHLVRRRGQEARLRCSPMKGHSHVYWYRQLPEEGLKFMVYLQKENIIDESGMPKERFSAEFPKEGPSILRIQQVVRGDSAAYFCASSNSPTDTIYFGEGSWLTVV.